This T cell receptor (beta chain) was documented in a study of T cell responses to AZD1222 COVID-19 vaccine. Points from the study as a whole: There were mostly white British donors and more females than males, and clonal diversity was possibly underestimated. Elevations in Spike-specific TCR breadth and depth followed administration of two AZD1222 doses. The study identified only five to seven AZD1222 recipients as seropositive at baseline.

This CDR3 contains 14 residues. The V gene lost 3 bases and the J gene lost 10 bases, with 16 bases spanning the gap. Germline CDR1 is SGHTA and CDR2 is FQGTGA. Libraries were prepared by immunoSEQ multiplex PCR; TCRdb keeps only in-frame clonotypes and omits some of them. The sample has 15,000 to 20,000 clones, around 92% seen once. This clone was detected a few times. No antigen is known for it. The source of this sequence is an adult who received the AZD1222 COVID-19 vaccine. The chain couples TRBV7-3 to TRBJ2-1; D tentatively reads TRBD1 or TRBD2 (5 bases each). The sequencing here drew on peripheral blood, taken 28 days after the second AZD1222 dose. Here the CDR3 DNA reads TGTGCCAGCAGCTTCGGGGCCACGGCCCTCGAGCAGTTCTTC. This gives the protein CASSFGATALEQFF.